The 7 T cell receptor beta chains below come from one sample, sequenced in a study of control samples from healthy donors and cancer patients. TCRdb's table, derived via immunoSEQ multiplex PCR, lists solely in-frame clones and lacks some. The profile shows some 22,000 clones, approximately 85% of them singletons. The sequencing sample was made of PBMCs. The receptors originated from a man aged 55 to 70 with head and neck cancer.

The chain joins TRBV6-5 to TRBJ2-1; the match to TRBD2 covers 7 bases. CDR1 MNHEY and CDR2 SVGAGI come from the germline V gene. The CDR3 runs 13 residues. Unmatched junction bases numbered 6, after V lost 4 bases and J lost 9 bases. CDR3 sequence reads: CASSSWGGSEQFF. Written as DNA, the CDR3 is TGTGCCAGCAGTTCGTGGGGGGGAAGTGAGCAGTTCTTC.

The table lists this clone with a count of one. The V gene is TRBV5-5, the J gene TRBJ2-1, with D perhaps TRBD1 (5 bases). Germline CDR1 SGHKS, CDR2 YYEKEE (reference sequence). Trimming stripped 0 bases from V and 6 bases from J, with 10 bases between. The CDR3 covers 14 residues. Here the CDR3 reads CASSLGSGANEQFF. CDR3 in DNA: TGTGCCAGCAGCTTGGGGTCTGGGGCCAATGAGCAGTTCTTC.

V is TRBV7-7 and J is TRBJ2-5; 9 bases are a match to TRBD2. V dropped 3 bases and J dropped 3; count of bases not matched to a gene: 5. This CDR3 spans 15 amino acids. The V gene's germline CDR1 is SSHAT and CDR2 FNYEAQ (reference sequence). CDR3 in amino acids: CASSFLAGPKETQYF. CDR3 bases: TGTGCCAGCAGCTTTCTAGCGGGACCCAAAGAGACCCAGTACTTC.

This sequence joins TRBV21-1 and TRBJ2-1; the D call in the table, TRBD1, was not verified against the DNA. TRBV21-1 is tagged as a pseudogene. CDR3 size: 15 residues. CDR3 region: CASSLLGPLDNEQFF. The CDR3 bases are TGTGCCAGCAGCCTCCTGGGCCCTTTAGACAATGAGCAGTTCTTC.

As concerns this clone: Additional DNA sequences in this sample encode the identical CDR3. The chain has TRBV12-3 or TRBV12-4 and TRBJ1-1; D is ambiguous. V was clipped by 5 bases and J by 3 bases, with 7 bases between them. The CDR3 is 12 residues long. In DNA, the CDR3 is TGTGCCAGCAGTGATATGGACACTGAAGCTTTCTTT. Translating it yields CASSDMDTEAFF.

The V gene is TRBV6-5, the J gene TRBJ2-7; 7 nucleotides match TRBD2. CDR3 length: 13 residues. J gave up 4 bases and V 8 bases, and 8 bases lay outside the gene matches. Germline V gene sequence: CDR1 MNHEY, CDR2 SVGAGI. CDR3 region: CASGLGPKYEQYV. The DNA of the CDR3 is TGTGCCAGCGGACTAGGTCCTAAATACGAGCAGTACGTC.

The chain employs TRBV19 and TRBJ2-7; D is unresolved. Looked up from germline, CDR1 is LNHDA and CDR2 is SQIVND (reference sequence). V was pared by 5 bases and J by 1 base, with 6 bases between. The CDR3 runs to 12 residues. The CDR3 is CASSAASYEQYF. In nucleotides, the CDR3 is TGTGCCAGTAGTGCGGCATCCTACGAGCAGTACTTC.